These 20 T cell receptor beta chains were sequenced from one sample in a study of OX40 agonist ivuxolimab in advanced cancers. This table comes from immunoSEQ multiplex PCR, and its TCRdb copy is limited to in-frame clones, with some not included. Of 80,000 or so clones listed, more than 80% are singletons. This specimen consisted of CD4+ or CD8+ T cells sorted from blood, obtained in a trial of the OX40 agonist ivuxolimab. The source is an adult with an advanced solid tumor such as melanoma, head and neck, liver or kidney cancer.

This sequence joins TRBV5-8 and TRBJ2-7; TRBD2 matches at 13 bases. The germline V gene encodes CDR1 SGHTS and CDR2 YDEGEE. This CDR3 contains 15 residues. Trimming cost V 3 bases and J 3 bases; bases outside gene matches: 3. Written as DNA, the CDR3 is TGTGCCAGCAGCTCCCGGACTAGCGGGGGCTACGAGCAGTACTTC. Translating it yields CASSSRTSGGYEQYF. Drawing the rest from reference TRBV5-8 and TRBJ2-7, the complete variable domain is EAGVTQSPTHLIKTRGQQATLRCSPISGHTSVYWYQQALGLGLQFLLWYDEGEERNRGNFPPRFSGRQFPNYSSELNVNALELEDSALYLCASSSRTSGGYEQYFGPGTRLTVT.

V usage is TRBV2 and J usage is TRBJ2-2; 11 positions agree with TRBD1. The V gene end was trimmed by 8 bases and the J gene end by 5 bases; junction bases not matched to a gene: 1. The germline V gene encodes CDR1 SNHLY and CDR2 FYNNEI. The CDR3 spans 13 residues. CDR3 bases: TGTGCCAGCGGGACAGGGGGGACCGGGGAGCTGTTTTTT. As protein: CASGTGGTGELFF.

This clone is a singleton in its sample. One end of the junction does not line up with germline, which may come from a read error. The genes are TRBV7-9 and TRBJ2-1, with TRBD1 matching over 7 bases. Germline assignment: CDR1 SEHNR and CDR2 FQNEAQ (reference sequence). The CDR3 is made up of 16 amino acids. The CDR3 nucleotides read TGTGCCAGCAGCTTAGTTTCACGACAGGGAGACAATGGGCAGTTCTTC. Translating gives CASSLVSRQGDNGQFF.

CDR3 nucleotide sequence: TGTGCCAGCTCACCCAGGGTCGTGAACACTGAAGCTTTCTTT. Its protein product is CASSPRVVNTEAFF. The chain carries TRBV18 and TRBJ1-1; a weak D match, TRBD1 (5 bases). This CDR3 has 14 amino acids. The V end was cut by 3 bases, the J end by 0 bases, with 8 bases between. Germline V gene data show CDR1 as KGHSH and CDR2 as LQKENI.

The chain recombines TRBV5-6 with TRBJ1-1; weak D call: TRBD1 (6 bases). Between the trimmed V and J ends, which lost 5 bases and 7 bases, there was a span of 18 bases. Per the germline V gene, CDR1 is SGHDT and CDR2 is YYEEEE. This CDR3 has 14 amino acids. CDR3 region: CASRLQRGEDEAFF. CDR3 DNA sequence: TGTGCCAGCAGACTTCAGAGGGGGGAGGATGAAGCTTTCTTT.

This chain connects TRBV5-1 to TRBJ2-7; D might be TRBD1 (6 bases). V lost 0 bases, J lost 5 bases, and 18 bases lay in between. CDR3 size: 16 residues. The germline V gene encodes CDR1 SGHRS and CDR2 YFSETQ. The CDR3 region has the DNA TGCGCCAGCAGCTTGGTCCCGGACAGCGCAGGGAACGAGCAGTACTTC. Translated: CASSLVPDSAGNEQYF.

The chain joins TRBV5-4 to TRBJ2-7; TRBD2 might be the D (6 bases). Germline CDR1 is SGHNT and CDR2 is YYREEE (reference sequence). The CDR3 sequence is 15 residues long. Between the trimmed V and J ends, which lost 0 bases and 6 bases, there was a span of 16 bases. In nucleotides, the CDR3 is TGTGCCAGCAGCTTGGAGGGGAAAGTGGAGGGCGAGCAGTACTTC. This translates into CASSLEGKVEGEQYF.

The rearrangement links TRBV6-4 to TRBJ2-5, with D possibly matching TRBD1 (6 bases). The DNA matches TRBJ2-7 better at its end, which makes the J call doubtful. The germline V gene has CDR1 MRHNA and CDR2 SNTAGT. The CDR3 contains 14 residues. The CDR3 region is CASKPDRSSYEQYF. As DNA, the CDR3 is TGTGCCAGCAAACCCGACAGGAGCTCCTACGAGCAGTACTTC.

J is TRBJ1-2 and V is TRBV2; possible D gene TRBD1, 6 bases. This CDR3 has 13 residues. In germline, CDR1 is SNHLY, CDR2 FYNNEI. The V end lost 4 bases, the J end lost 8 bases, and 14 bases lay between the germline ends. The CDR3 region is CASSVWTEGGYTF. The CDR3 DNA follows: TGTGCCAGCAGTGTTTGGACAGAGGGGGGCTACACCTTC.

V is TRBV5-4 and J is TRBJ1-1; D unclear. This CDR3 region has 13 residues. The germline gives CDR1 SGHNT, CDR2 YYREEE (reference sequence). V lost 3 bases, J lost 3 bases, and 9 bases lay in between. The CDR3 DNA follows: TGTGCCAGCAGCTCCGGATGGGACACTGAAGCTTTCTTT. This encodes CASSSGWDTEAFF.

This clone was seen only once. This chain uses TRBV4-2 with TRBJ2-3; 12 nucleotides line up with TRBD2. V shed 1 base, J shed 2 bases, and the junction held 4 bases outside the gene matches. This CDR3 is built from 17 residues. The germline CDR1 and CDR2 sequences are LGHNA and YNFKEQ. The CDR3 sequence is CASSQGSSGGVTDTQYF. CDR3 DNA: TGTGCCAGCAGCCAAGGTTCTAGCGGGGGGGTCACAGATACGCAGTATTTT.

As DNA, the CDR3 is TGTGCCAGCAGCCAAACCGGGACAGGGGGCACCGGGGAGCTGTTTTTT. This sequence encodes CASSQTGTGGTGELFF. The chain carries TRBV5-4 and TRBJ2-2, with TRBD1 matching over 11 bases. After removal of 4 bases from V and 4 bases from J, the junction contained 6 bases not matched to a gene. The CDR3 contains 16 residues. CDR1 and CDR2 from the germline V gene are SGHNT and YYREEE (reference sequence). Drawing the rest from reference TRBV5-4 and TRBJ2-2, the complete variable domain is ETGVTQSPTHLIKTRGQQVTLRCSSQSGHNTVSWYQQALGQGPQFIFQYYREEENGRGNFPPRFSGLQFPNYSSELNVNALELDDSALYLCASSQTGTGGTGELFFGEGSRLTVL.

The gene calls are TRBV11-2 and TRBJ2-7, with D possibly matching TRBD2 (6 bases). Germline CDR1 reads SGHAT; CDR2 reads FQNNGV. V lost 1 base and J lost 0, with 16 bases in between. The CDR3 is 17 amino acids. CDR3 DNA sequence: TGTGCCAGCAGCTTAGCTCCGGGCGGGGTGCTCTCCTACGAGCAGTACTTC. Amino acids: CASSLAPGGVLSYEQYF.

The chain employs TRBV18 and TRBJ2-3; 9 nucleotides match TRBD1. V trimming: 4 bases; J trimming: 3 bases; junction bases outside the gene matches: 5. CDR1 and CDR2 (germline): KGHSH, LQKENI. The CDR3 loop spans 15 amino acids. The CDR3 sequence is CASSRDRDLTDTQYF. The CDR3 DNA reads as TGTGCCAGCTCACGGGACAGGGATTTAACAGATACGCAGTATTTT.

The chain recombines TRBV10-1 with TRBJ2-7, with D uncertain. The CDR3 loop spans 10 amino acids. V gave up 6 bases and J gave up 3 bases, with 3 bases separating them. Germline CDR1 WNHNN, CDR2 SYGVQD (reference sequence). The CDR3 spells CASRLYEQYF. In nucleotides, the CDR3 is TGCGCCAGCAGGCTCTACGAGCAGTACTTC.

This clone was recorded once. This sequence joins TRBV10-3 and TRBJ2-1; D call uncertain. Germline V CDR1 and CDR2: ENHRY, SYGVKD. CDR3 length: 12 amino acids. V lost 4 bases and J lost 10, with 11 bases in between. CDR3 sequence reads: CAISAGRVEQFF. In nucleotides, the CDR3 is TGTGCCATCAGTGCTGGAAGGGTGGAGCAGTTCTTC.

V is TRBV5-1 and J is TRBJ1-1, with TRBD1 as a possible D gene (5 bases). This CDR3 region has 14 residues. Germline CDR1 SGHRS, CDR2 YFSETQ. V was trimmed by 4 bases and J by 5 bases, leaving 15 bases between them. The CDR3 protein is CASSPGRQRTEAFF. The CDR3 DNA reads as TGCGCCAGCAGCCCGGGACGGCAGAGGACTGAAGCTTTCTTT.

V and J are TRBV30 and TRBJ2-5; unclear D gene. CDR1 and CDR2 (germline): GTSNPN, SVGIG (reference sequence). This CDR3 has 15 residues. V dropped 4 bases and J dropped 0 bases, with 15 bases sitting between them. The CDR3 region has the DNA TGTGCCTGGAAGTCCCCAGTTGGATACCAAGAGACCCAGTACTTC. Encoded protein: CAWKSPVGYQETQYF.

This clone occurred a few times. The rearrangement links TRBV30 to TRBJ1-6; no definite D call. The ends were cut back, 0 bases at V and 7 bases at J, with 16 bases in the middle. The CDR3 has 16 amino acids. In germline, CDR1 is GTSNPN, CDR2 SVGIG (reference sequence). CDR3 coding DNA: TGTGCCTGGAGTGTACGTCGGGTTCTCTGGAATTCACCCCTCCACTTT. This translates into CAWSVRRVLWNSPLHF.

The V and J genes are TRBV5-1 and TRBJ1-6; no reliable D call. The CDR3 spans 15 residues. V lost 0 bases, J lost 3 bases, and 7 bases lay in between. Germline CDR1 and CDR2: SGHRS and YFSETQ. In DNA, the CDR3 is TGCGCCAGCAGCTTGGACAGACACTATAATTCACCCCTCCACTTT. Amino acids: CASSLDRHYNSPLHF.